This TCR beta chain was captured by sequencing in a study of T cell responses to AZD1222 COVID-19 vaccine. Findings and limits, study-wide: Seropositive at baseline were only a handful of AZD1222 recipients.

Sequencing used immunoSEQ multiplex PCR; TCRdb keeps in-frame clones, though not all of them. The sample yields approximately 84,000 clones, 75% to 90% seen once. About this clone itself: Its antigen is unknown.

The TCR sequence derives from an adult in good health. The specimen was peripheral blood, collected on day 0 of AZD1222 vaccination.

This chain's CDR3 is CASSLTRDRGDNSPLHF. Written as DNA, the CDR3 is TGCGCCAGCAGCCTAACCCGGGACAGGGGGGATAATTCACCCCTCCACTTT. The chain recombines TRBV4-3 with TRBJ1-6; 11 bases are shared with TRBD1. After removal of 4 bases from V and 5 bases from J, the junction contained 7 bases not matched to a gene. The length of the CDR3 is 17 residues. From germline, CDR1 is LGHNA and CDR2 YSLEER.